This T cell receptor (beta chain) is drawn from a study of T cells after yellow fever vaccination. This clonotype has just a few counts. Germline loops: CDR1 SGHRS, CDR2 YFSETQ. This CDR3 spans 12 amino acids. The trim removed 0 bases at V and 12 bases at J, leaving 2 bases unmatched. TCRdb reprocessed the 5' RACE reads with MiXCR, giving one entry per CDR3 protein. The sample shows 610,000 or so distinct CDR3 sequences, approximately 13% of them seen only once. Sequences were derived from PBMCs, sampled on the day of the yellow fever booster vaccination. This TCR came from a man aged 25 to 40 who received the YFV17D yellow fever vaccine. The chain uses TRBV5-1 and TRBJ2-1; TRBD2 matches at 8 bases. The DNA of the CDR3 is TGCGCCAGCAGCTTGGCTGGACTAGCGCAGTTCTTC. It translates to CASSLAGLAQFF.